These 16 T cell receptor beta chains originate from one sample sequenced in a study of cytomegalovirus exposure and HLA in healthy donors. Amplification used 60 Vbeta primers and 13 Jbeta primers. The method was immunoSEQ multiplex PCR; TCRdb's version includes in-frame clones alone and lacks a portion of them. The sample has roughly 60,000 clones; approximately 80% are singletons. Sequenced input: PBMCs. These receptors were collected from a woman in her forties in good health and CMV-seropositive.

The rearrangement uses TRBV10-1 and TRBJ1-6, with D hard to call. Germline values: CDR1 WNHNN, CDR2 SYGVQD (reference sequence). The CDR3 contains 15 residues. The ends were cut back, 0 bases at V and 7 bases at J, with 10 bases in the middle. The CDR3 protein is CASSESAGSNSPLHF. DNA of the CDR3: TGCGCCAGCAGTGAGTCAGCGGGGAGCAATTCACCCCTCCACTTT.

This clone is a singleton in its sample. This chain connects TRBV9 to TRBJ1-6; possible D gene TRBD1, 5 bases. Trimming left V 0 bases short and J 8 bases short, with 9 bases between. The germline CDR1 and CDR2 sequences are SGDLS and YYNGEE. This CDR3 has 14 residues. CDR3 sequence reads: CASSVGVGDSPLHF. For the CDR3, the DNA is TGTGCCAGCAGCGTAGGGGTAGGGGATTCACCCCTCCACTTT.

The genes are TRBV5-1 and TRBJ2-2; weak D call: TRBD1 (5 bases). V was clipped by 2 bases and J by 6 bases, with 8 bases between them. The CDR3 has 13 residues. The V gene's germline CDR1 is SGHRS and CDR2 YFSETQ. The CDR3, as DNA: TGCGCCAGCAGCTTAGGGGTAGCCGGGGAGCTGTTTTTT. This codes for CASSLGVAGELFF. The complete variable domain, with remaining parts taken from reference TRBV5-1 and TRBJ2-2, reads KAGVTQTPRYLIKTRGQQVTLSCSPISGHRSVSWYQQTPGQGLQFLFEYFSETQRNKGNFPGRFSGRQFSNSRSEMNVSTLELGDSALYLCASSLGVAGELFFGEGSRLTVL.

The V gene is TRBV30, the J gene TRBJ2-7, with 10 bases matching TRBD1. There are 14 residues in the CDR3. From germline, CDR1 is GTSNPN and CDR2 SVGIG (reference sequence). The trim removed 5 bases at V and 4 bases at J, leaving 8 bases unmatched. The CDR3 DNA reads TGTGCCTGGGTGCCGACAGGGGGCCTTTACGAGCAGTACTTC. This encodes CAWVPTGGLYEQYF.

The V call is TRBV2, the J call TRBJ1-2, with D hard to call. V lost 2 bases and J 2 bases, leaving 15 bases between the germline ends. The CDR3 contains 16 residues. The germline gives CDR1 SNHLY, CDR2 FYNNEI. As DNA, the CDR3 is TGTGCCAGCAGTGAACATAGTTTAGCCAAAAACTATGGCTACACCTTC. It specifies CASSEHSLAKNYGYTF.

The rearrangement joins TRBV4-2 to TRBJ2-4, with 9 bases identical to TRBD2. In germline, CDR1 is LGHNA, CDR2 YNFKEQ. CDR3 length: 14 residues. V shed 1 base, J shed 7 bases, and the junction held 2 bases outside the gene matches. Here the CDR3 reads CASSQARGGNIQYF. CDR3 nucleotides: TGTGCCAGCAGCCAAGCGCGGGGGGGTAACATTCAGTACTTC.

The gene calls are TRBV5-1 and TRBJ1-3, with D possibly being TRBD1 (5 bases). Germline CDR1 reads SGHRS; CDR2 reads YFSETQ. The CDR3 has 19 amino acids. Trimming removed 0 bases at V and 0 bases at J, with 19 bases between. This CDR3 reads CASSLGITDRDFSGNTIYF. CDR3 nucleotide sequence: TGCGCCAGCAGCTTGGGGATCACAGACAGAGATTTCTCTGGAAACACCATATATTTT.

The genes are TRBV6-6 and TRBJ1-5, with D perhaps TRBD1 (6 bases). Germline CDR1 reads MNHNY; CDR2 reads SVGAGI (reference sequence). The CDR3 contains 15 residues. V was trimmed by 0 bases and J by 7 bases, leaving 13 bases between them. Written as DNA, the CDR3 is TGTGCCAGCAGTTACTCGCGACAGGTCGACCAGCCCCAGCATTTT. Translation gives CASSYSRQVDQPQHF.

This clone was detected only a few times. This chain uses TRBV7-9 with TRBJ1-6; D gene unclear. V lost 8 bases, J lost 2 bases, and 10 bases lay in between. The germline V gene encodes CDR1 SEHNR and CDR2 FQNEAQ (reference sequence). CDR3 length equals 14 residues. Here the CDR3 reads CASARGPYNSPLHF. CDR3 bases: TGTGCCAGCGCTCGCGGGCCCTATAATTCACCCCTCCACTTT.

V gene TRBV27 combines with J gene TRBJ1-5, with 8 bases that match TRBD1. The trim removed 4 bases at V and 8 bases at J, leaving 4 bases unmatched. The CDR3 consists of 13 residues. Per the germline V gene, CDR1 is MNHEY and CDR2 is SMNVEV (reference sequence). CDR3 amino acids: CASSSGGSKPQHF. CDR3 sequence (DNA): TGTGCCAGCAGTTCAGGGGGCTCGAAGCCCCAGCATTTT.

The V and J genes are TRBV6-5 and TRBJ2-5; 8 nucleotides align to TRBD1. With 2 bases clipped from V and 4 bases from J, the junction kept 9 bases outside the gene matches. Germline CDR1 MNHEY, CDR2 SVGAGI. There are 16 residues in the CDR3. DNA for the CDR3: TGTGCCAGCAGTTACACGGCAGGGGGCTTAGGAGAGACCCAGTACTTC. It encodes CASSYTAGGLGETQYF.

The CDR3 DNA follows: TGCAGCGTTGCGGGACAGGGGAAAGCGGAGCAGTACTTC. Its protein product is CSVAGQGKAEQYF. This chain connects TRBV29-1 to TRBJ2-7, with 10 nucleotides matching TRBD1. The CDR3 runs to 13 residues. Trimming took 4 bases from V and 7 from J; bases not matched to a gene: 7. Germline V gene sequence: CDR1 SQVTM, CDR2 ANQGSEA.

This clone was seen a handful of times. The J gene is TRBJ1-2, the V gene TRBV7-9, with D tentatively TRBD1 (6 bases). V was cut by 3 bases and J by 2 bases, with 13 bases left in between. Germline CDR1 SEHNR, CDR2 FQNEAQ (reference sequence). CDR3 length equals 15 residues. The CDR3 DNA reads TGTGCCAGCAGCTTTAGCCAAACAGGGAACTATGGCTACACCTTC. Translating gives CASSFSQTGNYGYTF.

V and J are TRBV9 and TRBJ2-7; 12 nucleotides match TRBD1. Germline assignment: CDR1 SGDLS and CDR2 YYNGEE. V lost 1 base and J lost 5; bases outside the gene matches: 10. This CDR3 comprises 17 residues. CDR3 sequence: CASSVLGTGGVLDEQYF. CDR3 DNA sequence: TGTGCCAGCAGCGTATTAGGGACAGGGGGCGTTTTGGACGAGCAGTACTTC.

The sample holds a few counts of this clone. The chain has TRBV7-3 and TRBJ1-1; D gene uncertain. CDR1 is SGHTA and CDR2 is FQGTGA in the germline V gene. This CDR3 comprises 13 residues. The V end lost 2 bases, the J end lost 1 base, and 5 bases lay between the germline ends. The CDR3 is CASSLAPNTEAFF. In DNA, the CDR3 is TGTGCCAGCAGCTTAGCGCCGAACACTGAAGCTTTCTTT.

The chain has TRBV15 and TRBJ1-2; a weak D match, TRBD1 (5 bases). CDR1 is LNHNV, CDR2 YYDKDF, per germline (reference sequence). Trimming removed 4 bases from V and 6 bases from J, with 18 bases in between. The CDR3 has 15 amino acids. The CDR3 DNA reads TGTGCCACCAGCACCCAAGTAGGCAGGGCGCATGGCTACACCTTC. It specifies CATSTQVGRAHGYTF.